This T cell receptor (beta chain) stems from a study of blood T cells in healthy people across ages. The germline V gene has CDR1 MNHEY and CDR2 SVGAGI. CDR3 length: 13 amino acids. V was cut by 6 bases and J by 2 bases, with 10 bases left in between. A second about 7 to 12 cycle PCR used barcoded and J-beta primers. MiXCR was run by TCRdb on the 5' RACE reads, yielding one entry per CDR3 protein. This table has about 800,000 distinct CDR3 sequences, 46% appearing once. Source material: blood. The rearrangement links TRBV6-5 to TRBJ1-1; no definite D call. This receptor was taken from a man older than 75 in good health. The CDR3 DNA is TGTGCCAGCAGGACACAATTTAACACTGAAGCTTTCTTT. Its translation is CASRTQFNTEAFF.